This record concerns one T cell receptor beta chain sequence. Its antigen is still unknown. The sample belongs to a study of cytomegalovirus exposure and HLA in healthy donors. Findings of the study overall: The study recorded 160 or so TCR beta chains that were cytomegalovirus-associated. Evidence from a later analysis indicated that most CMV-associated TCR beta chains looked HLA-restricted.

This PCR relied on a set of 60 Vbeta primers and 13 Jbeta primers. As originally analysed: Among the unique TCR beta chains that a later analysis counted, about 81 million in all, 9.5 million to 12 million were shared. Sequencing used immunoSEQ multiplex PCR; TCRdb keeps in-frame clones, though not all of them. For V, J and clone size, that table is used; D and trimming come from the DNA. The sample is made up of 100,000 to 150,000 clones, and the top ten hold 1% of it. The germline V gene has CDR1 GTSNPN and CDR2 SVGIG (reference sequence). The CDR3 spans 18 residues. Between the trimmed V and J ends, which lost 8 bases and 2 bases, there was a span of 30 bases.

The sequenced sample was PBMCs. The clonotype comes from a man younger than 30 in good health and CMV-seronegative. The chain has TRBV30 and TRBJ1-2; D remains ambiguous. CDR3 nucleotides: TGTGCCCTCAGCCCCGTGTTCCCCGGGAGGCGAAGGAACTATGGCTACACCTTC. It yields the protein CALSPVFPGRRRNYGYTF. The full variable domain, in which reference TRBV30 and TRBJ1-2 provide the parts outside the CDR3, is SQTIHQWPATLVQPVGSPLSLECTVEGTSNPNLYWYRQAAGRGLQLLFYSVGIGQISSEVPQNLSASRPQDRQFILSSKKLLLSDSGFYLCALSPVFPGRRRNYGYTFGSGTRLTVV.